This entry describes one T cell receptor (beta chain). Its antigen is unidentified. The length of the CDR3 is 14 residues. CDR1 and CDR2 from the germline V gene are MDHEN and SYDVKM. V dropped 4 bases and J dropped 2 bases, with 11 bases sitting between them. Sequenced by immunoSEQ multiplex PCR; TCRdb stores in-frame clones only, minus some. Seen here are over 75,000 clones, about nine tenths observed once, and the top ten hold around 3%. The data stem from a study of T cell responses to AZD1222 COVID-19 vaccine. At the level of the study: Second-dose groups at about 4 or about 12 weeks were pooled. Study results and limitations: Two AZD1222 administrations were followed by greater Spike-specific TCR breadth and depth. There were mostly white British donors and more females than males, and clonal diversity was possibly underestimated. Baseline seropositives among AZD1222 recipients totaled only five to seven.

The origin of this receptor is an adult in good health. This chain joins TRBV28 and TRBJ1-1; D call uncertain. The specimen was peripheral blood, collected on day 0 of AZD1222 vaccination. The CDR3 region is CASSSGGDNTEAFF. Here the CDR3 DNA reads TGTGCCAGCAGTTCGGGTGGGGATAACACTGAAGCTTTCTTT.